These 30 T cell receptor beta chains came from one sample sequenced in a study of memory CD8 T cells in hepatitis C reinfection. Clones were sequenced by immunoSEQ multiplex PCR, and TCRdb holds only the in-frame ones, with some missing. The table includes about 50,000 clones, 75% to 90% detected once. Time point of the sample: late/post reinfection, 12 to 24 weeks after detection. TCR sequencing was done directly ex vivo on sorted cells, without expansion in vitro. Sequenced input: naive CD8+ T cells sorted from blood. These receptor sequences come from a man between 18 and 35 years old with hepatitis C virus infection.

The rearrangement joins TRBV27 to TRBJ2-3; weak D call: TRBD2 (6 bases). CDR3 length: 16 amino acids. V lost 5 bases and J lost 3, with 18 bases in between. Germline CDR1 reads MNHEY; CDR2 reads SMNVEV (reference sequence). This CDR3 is CASSLRLGIATDTQYF. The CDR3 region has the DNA TGTGCCAGCAGTCTCAGACTAGGTATAGCAACAGATACGCAGTATTTT.

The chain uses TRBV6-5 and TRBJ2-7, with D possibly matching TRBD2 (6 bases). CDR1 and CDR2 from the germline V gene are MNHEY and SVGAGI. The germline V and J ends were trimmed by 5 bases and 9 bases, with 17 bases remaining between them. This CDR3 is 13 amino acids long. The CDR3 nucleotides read TGTGCCAGCAGTCCTGCGGGGCCCCCCGGGCAGTACTTC. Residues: CASSPAGPPGQYF.

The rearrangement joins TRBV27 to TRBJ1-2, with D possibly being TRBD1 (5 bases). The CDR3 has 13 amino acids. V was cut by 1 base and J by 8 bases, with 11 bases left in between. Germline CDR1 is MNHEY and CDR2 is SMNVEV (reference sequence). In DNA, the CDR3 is TGTGCCAGCAGTTTATGGGGGGGTCAGGGCTACACCTTC. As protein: CASSLWGGQGYTF.

CDR3 coding DNA: TGTGCCAGCAGCTTATTAGGGGTCTACAATGAGCAGTTCTTC. Encoded protein: CASSLLGVYNEQFF. The chain uses TRBV11-2 and TRBJ2-1, with D possibly TRBD1 on 5 matching bases. This CDR3 is built from 14 residues. The V and J ends lost 2 bases and 3 bases respectively, with 8 bases between them. Germline V gene data show CDR1 as SGHAT and CDR2 as FQNNGV.

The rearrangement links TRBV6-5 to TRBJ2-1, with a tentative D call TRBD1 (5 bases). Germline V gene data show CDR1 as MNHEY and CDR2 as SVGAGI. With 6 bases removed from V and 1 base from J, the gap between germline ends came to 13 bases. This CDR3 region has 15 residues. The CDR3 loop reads CASSLDKRSYNEQFF. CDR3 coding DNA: TGTGCCAGCAGCTTGGACAAGAGGTCCTACAATGAGCAGTTCTTC.

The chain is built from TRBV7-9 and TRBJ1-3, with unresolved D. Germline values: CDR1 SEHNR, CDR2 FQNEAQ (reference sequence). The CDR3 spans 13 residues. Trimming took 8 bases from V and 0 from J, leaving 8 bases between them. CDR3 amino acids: CASRTSSGNTIYF. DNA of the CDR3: TGTGCCAGCCGAACCAGCTCTGGAAACACCATATATTTT.

As DNA, the CDR3 is TGTGCCAGCAGTTCCAGGACTAGTTTGCACAATGAGCAGTTCTTC. Amino acid sequence: CASSSRTSLHNEQFF. This chain uses TRBV11-3 with TRBJ2-1; TRBD2 aligns across 7 bases. CDR3 size: 15 residues. V was clipped by 6 bases and J by 5 bases; unmatched bases: 10. Germline V gene data show CDR1 as SGHNT and CDR2 as YENEEA.

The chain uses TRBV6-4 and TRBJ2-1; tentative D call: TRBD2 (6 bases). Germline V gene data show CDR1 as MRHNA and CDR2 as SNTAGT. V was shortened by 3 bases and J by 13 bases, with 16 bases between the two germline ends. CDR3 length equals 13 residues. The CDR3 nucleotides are TGTGCCAGCAGTGAAGTATTGGGGGGTTTTCAGTTCTTC. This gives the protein CASSEVLGGFQFF.

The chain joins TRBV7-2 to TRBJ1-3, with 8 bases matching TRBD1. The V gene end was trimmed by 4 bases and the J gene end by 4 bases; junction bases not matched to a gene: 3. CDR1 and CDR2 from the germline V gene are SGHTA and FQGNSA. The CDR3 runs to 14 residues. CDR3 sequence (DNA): TGTGCCAGCAGCTCGGGACAGGCAGGAAACACCATATATTTT. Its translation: CASSSGQAGNTIYF.

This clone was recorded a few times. CDR3 sequence reads: CAWSVLTEAFF. As DNA, the CDR3 is TGTGCCTGGAGTGTACTTACTGAAGCTTTCTTT. The V and J genes are TRBV30 and TRBJ1-1; D remains unclear. The CDR3 is made up of 11 amino acids. Germline CDR1 reads GTSNPN; CDR2 reads SVGIG (reference sequence). V was shortened by 0 bases and J by 5 bases, with 4 bases between the two germline ends. The whole variable domain, filled in from reference TRBV30 and TRBJ1-1, reads SQTIHQWPATLVQPVGSPLSLECTVEGTSNPNLYWYRQAAGRGLQLLFYSVGIGQISSEVPQNLSASRPQDRQFILSSKKLLLSDSGFYLCAWSVLTEAFFGQGTRLTVV.

The CDR3 nucleotides read TGTGCCAGCAGCTTAATCCGGACAGGGTCCCCACAGTACTTC. Its protein product is CASSLIRTGSPQYF. V is TRBV7-9 and J is TRBJ2-5; 8 bases are shared with TRBD1. Germline loops: CDR1 SEHNR, CDR2 FQNEAQ (reference sequence). The CDR3 is made up of 14 amino acids. V lost 2 bases and J lost 11; bases outside the gene matches: 10.

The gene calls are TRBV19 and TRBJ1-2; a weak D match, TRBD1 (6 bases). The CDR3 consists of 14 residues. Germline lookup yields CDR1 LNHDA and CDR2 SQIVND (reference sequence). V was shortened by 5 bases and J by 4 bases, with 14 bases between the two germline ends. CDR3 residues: CASSPGHQGYGYTF. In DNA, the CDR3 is TGTGCCAGTAGTCCGGGACACCAGGGCTATGGCTACACCTTC.

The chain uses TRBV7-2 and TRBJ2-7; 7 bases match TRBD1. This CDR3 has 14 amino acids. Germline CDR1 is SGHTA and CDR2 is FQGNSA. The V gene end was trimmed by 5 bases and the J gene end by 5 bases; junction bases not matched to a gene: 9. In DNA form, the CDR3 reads TGTGCCAGCAGCGACCGGGACAGTGTCCACGAGCAGTACTTC. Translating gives CASSDRDSVHEQYF.

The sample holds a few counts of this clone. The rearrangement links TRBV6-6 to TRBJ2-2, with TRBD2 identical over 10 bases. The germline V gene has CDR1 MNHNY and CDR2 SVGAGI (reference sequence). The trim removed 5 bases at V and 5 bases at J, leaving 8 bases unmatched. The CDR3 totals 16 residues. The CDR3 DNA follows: TGTGCCAGCAGTCCTCTAGCGGGGGAGCGGACCGGGGAGCTGTTTTTT. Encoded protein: CASSPLAGERTGELFF.

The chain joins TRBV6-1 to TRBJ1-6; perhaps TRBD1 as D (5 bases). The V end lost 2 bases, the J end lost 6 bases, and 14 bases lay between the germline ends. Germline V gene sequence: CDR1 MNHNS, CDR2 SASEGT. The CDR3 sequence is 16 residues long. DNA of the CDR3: TGTGCCAGCAGTGAAAGGTTGGGGGAGGGTAATTCACCCCTCCACTTT. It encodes CASSERLGEGNSPLHF.

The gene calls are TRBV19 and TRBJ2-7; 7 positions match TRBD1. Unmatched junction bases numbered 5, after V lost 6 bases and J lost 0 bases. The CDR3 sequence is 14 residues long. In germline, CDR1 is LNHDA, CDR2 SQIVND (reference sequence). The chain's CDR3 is CASRYRDSSYEQYF. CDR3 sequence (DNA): TGTGCCAGTAGGTACCGGGACAGCTCCTACGAGCAGTACTTC. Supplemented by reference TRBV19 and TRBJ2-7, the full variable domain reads DGGITQSPKYLFRKEGQNVTLSCEQNLNHDAMYWYRQDPGQGLRLIYYSQIVNDFQKGDIAEGYSVSREKKESFPLTVTSAQKNPTAFYLCASRYRDSSYEQYFGPGTRLTVT.

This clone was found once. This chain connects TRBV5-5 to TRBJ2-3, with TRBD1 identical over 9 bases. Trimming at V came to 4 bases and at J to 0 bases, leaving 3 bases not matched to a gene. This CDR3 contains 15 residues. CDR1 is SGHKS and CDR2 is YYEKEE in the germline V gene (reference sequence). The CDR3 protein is CASSAGTGSTDTQYF. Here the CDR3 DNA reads TGTGCCAGCAGCGCAGGGACAGGGAGCACAGATACGCAGTATTTT.

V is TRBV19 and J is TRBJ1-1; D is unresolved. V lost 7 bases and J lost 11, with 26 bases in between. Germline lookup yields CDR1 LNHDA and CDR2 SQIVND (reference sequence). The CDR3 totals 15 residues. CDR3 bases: TGTGCCAGTACCACCTACGAGGGAGACCTCGGGTGGGCTTTCTTT. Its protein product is CASTTYEGDLGWAFF.

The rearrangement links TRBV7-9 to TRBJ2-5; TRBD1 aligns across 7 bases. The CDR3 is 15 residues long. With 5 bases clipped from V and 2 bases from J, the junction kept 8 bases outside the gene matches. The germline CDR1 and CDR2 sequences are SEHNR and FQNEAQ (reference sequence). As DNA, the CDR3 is TGTGCCAGCAGCCCCCGGGACAGAGATCAAGAGACCCAGTACTTC. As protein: CASSPRDRDQETQYF.

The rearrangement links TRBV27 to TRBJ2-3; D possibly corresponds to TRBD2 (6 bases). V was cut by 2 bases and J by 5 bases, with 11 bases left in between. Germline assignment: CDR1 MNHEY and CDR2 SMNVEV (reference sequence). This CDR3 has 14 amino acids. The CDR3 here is CASSLGGAGDTQYF. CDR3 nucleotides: TGTGCCAGCAGTTTAGGCGGAGCGGGAGATACGCAGTATTTT.

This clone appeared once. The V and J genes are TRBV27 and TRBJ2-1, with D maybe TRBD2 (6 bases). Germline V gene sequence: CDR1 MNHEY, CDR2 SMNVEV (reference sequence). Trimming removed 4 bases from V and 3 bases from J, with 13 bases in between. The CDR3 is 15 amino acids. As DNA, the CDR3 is TGTGCCAGCAGTTCTAGGTTGGGACTCTACAATGAGCAGTTCTTC. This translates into CASSSRLGLYNEQFF.

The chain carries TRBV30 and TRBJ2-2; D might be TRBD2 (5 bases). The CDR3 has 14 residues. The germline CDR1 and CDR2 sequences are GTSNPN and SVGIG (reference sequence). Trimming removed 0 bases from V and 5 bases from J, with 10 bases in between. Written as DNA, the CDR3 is TGTGCCTGGAGTGTAAGTGGCGGGACCGGGGAGCTGTTTTTT. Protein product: CAWSVSGGTGELFF.

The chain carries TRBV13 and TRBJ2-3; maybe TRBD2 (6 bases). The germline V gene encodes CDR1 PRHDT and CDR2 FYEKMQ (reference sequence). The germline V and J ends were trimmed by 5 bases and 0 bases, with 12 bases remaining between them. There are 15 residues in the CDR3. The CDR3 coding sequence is TGTGCCAGCAGCCCTACCGGGAGTAGCACAGATACGCAGTATTTT. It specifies CASSPTGSSTDTQYF. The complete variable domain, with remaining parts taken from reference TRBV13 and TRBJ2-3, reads AAGVIQSPRHLIKEKRETATLKCYPIPRHDTVYWYQQGPGQDPQFLISFYEKMQSDKGSIPDRFSAQQFSDYHSELNMSSLELGDSALYFCASSPTGSSTDTQYFGPGTRLTVL.

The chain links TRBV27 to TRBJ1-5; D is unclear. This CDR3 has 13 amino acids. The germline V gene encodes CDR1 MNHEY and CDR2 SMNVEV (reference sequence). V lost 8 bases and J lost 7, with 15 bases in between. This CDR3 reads CASRPGISQPQHF. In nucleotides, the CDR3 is TGTGCCAGCCGACCCGGGATCAGCCAGCCCCAGCATTTT.

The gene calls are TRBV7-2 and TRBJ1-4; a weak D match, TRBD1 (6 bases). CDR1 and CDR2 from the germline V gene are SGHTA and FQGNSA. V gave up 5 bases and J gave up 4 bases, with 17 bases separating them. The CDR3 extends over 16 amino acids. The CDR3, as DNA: TGTGCCAGCAGCCCCGATCCGACAGGAATTAATGAAAAACTGTTTTTT. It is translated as CASSPDPTGINEKLFF.

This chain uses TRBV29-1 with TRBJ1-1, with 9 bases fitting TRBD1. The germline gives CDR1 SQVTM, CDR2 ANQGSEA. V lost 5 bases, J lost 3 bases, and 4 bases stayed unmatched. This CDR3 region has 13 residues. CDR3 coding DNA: TGCAGCGTTAGACAGGGGGACTACACTGAAGCTTTCTTT. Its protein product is CSVRQGDYTEAFF.

CDR3: CACAGSNEQFF. As DNA, the CDR3 is TGTGCCTGTGCCGGGTCCAATGAGCAGTTCTTC. The chain recombines TRBV30 with TRBJ2-1; no definite D call. Germline V lookup: CDR1 GTSNPN, CDR2 SVGIG (reference sequence). V was cut by 6 bases and J by 6 bases, with 9 bases left in between. The CDR3 runs to 11 residues.

The CDR3 region is CASSEGGRGLQETQYF. DNA of the CDR3: TGTGCCAGCAGTGAAGGGGGCAGGGGGCTTCAAGAGACCCAGTACTTC. The J gene is TRBJ2-5, the V gene TRBV2, with 8 bases lining up with TRBD1. Germline V lookup: CDR1 SNHLY, CDR2 FYNNEI. Losses at the gene ends were 1 base for V and 2 bases for J; bases not matched to a gene: 6. The CDR3 is 16 residues long.

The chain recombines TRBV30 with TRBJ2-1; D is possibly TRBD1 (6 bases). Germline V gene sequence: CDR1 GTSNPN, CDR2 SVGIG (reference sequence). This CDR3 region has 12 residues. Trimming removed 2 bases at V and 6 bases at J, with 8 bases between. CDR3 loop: CAWSPDSNEQFF. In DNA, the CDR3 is TGTGCCTGGAGTCCGGACAGCAATGAGCAGTTCTTC.

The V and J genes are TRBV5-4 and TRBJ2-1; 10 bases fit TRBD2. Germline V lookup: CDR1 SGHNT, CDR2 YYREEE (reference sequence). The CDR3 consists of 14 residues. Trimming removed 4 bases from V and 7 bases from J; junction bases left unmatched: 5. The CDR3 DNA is TGTGCCAGCAGCACCGGGACTAGCGAGAATGAGCAGTTCTTC. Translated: CASSTGTSENEQFF.